This is a list of T cell receptor beta chains from one sample in a study of low-dose radiotherapy and immunotherapy resistance in tumors. Each CDR3 protein gets one entry after TCRdb re-called the reads with MiXCR. The sample includes tens of thousands of distinct CDR3 sequences, 9.4% of them seen just once. Here the sequenced sample was PBMCs, taken before treatment. The origin of the receptors is a male donor with prostate cancer. The CDR3 runs from the conserved cysteine through the conserved F or W. D genes are given only for firm matches. Clone size is not always given. Where it is, it says once, few, many or a class for expanded clones.

TRBJ1-5	TRBV19	many	NA	TGTGCCACCTCAGAAGTCGCCTACAATCAGCCCCAGCATTTT	CATSEVAYNQPQHF
TRBJ2-2	TRBV7-2	many	TRBD2	TGTGCCAGCAGCTTGAACTATGGACTAGTTGTGGCCGGGGAGCTGTTTTTT	CASSLNYGLVVAGELFF
TRBJ2-3	TRBV2	many	NA	TGTGCCAGCAGTGACTTAGACAGCATTATTAGCACAGATACGCAGTATTTT	CASSDLDSIISTDTQYF
TRBJ2-7	TRBV2	many	TRBD1	TGTGCCAGCAGGGGACAGACCTACGAGCAGTACTTC	CASRGQTYEQYF
TRBJ1-1	TRBV10-3	many	NA	TGTGCCATCAGGGCTGACAAGAACACTGAAGCTTTCTTT	CAIRADKNTEAFF
TRBJ1-1	TRBV28	many	NA	TGTGCCAGCACCATACAGGGGAACACTGAAGCTTTCTTT	CASTIQGNTEAFF
TRBJ2-7	TRBV27	many	NA	TGTGCCAGCACCATCTCGGGAGTCGGGGAGCAGTACTTC	CASTISGVGEQYF
TRBJ2-7	TRBV7-9	many	NA	TGTGCCAGCAGAGAAACCGCCCAGTCCGGCTACGAGCAGTACTTC	CASRETAQSGYEQYF
TRBJ2-7	TRBV4-1	many	TRBD2	TGCGCCAGCAGCCAAGCCGGGACGGGAGGTTTGGACGAGCAGTACTTC	CASSQAGTGGLDEQYF
TRBJ2-1	TRBV5-1	many	NA	TGCGCCAGCGGCCGGGACGTTTCCTACAATGAGCAGTTCTTC	CASGRDVSYNEQFF
TRBJ2-1	TRBV27	many	TRBD2	TGTGCCAGCAGTTTGGGACTAGCGCGCAATGAGCAGTTCTTC	CASSLGLARNEQFF
TRBJ2-2	TRBV5-1	many	TRBD1	TGCGCCAGCAGTTCAGGGGGCCGCGACACCGGGGAGCTGTTTTTT	CASSSGGRDTGELFF
TRBJ2-1	TRBV7-2	many	NA	TGTGCCAGCAGAACCCGACATGTCTCCTACAATGAGCAGTTCTTC	CASRTRHVSYNEQFF
TRBJ1-5	TRBV5-6	many	NA	TGTGCCAGCAGCTCATCCGTGGCAGGGGAGCAGCCCCAGCATTTT	CASSSSVAGEQPQHF
TRBJ1-6	TRBV12-3/TRBV12-4	many	TRBD1	TGTGCCAGCAGTGACAGGGGACCACCCCTCCACTTT	CASSDRGPPLHF
TRBJ2-7	TRBV7-9	many	TRBD1	TGTGCCAGCAGCTCGGACAGGGGGCTTGTATACGAGCAGTACTTC	CASSSDRGLVYEQYF
TRBJ2-1	TRBV20-1	many	TRBD2	TGCAGTGCTAGAGGGGCCGGGACTACATACAATGAGCAGTTCTTC	CSARGAGTTYNEQFF
TRBJ1-5	TRBV7-2	many	NA	TGTGCCAGCAGCTTAGTGGGCCATCAACTTAATCAGCCCCAGCATTTT	CASSLVGHQLNQPQHF
TRBJ1-4	TRBV10-3	many	TRBD1	TGTGCCAGCGGGACAGGGAATGGTGAAAAACTGTTTTTT	CASGTGNGEKLFF
TRBJ2-3	TRBV9	many	TRBD1	TGTGCCAGCAGCAGGGGACAGGGGCGACCCACAGATACGCAGTATTTT	CASSRGQGRPTDTQYF
TRBJ2-7	TRBV4-2	many	NA	TGTGCCAGCAGCCAAGACTGGGGAATAGACTACGAGCAGTACTTC	CASSQDWGIDYEQYF
TRBJ1-4	TRBV6-6	many	TRBD1	TGTGCCAGCAGTTCGGGACAGGGGAGGGAAAAACTGTTTTTT	CASSSGQGREKLFF
TRBJ2-1	TRBV5-1	many	TRBD1	TGCGCCAGCAGCTTGCTGGGACAGGGGGGCTACAATGAGCAGTTCTTC	CASSLLGQGGYNEQFF
TRBJ2-7	TRBV23-1	NA	TRBD2	TGCGCCAGCAGTCAATCAAGCGGGAGGGCCGGGGAGCAGTACTTC	CASSQSSGRAGEQYF
TRBJ2-3	TRBV30	NA	TRBD2	TGTGCCTGGACCATCGGGGGAGGGGGCACAGATACGCAGTATTTT	CAWTIGGGGTDTQYF
TRBJ2-7	TRBV20-1	many	NA	TGCAGTGCTAGAGATGAAAAGAGAGCCAGGTACGAGCAGTACTTC	CSARDEKRARYEQYF
TRBJ2-1	TRBV7-2	many	TRBD1	TGTGCCAGCAGCTTGAGGGGGCTCGATGAGCAGTTCTTC	CASSLRGLDEQFF
TRBJ2-7	TRBV20-1	few	NA	TGCAGTGCTATTGAAACGGGAGCCAGAACCTACGAGCAGTACTTC	CSAIETGARTYEQYF
TRBJ2-7	TRBV6-5	many	TRBD1	TGTGCCAGCAGATCCGGGACAGGGGCCTTGGAGCAGTACTTC	CASRSGTGALEQYF
TRBJ2-3	TRBV7-2	many	TRBD2	TGTGCCAGCAGCGCAGCCGGGACTAGAACTGCCGATACGCAGTATTTT	CASSAAGTRTADTQYF
TRBJ2-3	TRBV5-6	many	TRBD1	TGTGCCAGCAGCACCCGGACAGGGACGGCAGATACGCAGTATTTT	CASSTRTGTADTQYF
TRBJ1-1	TRBV28	NA	NA	TGTGCCAGCAGTTTAGCGGTTGAGGGTGAGCACACTGAAGCTTTCTTT	CASSLAVEGEHTEAFF
TRBJ1-1	TRBV9	many	TRBD1	TGTGCCAGCAGCGTAGAGGGGGCGCGAGAAGCTTTCTTT	CASSVEGAREAFF
TRBJ1-1	TRBV7-9	many	NA	TGTGCCAGCAGGGAGGTAGGGGGAAACACTGAAGCTTTCTTT	CASREVGGNTEAFF
TRBJ2-1	TRBV4-3	many	TRBD1	TGCGCCAGCAGCCGAGCTACAGGGGTAAGGCAGTTCTTC	CASSRATGVRQFF
TRBJ2-4	TRBV11-2	many	NA	TGTGCCAGTTCAGACCCCGGTGGCAAAAACATTCAGTACTTC	CASSDPGGKNIQYF
TRBJ2-1	TRBV27	many	TRBD1	TGTGCCAGCAGTTTACTCGGACAGGGTGCGGTGAATGAGCAGTTCTTC	CASSLLGQGAVNEQFF
TRBJ2-3	TRBV19	many	TRBD1	TGTGCCAGCAAAGATACAGGGGGCGAAGATACGCAGTATTTT	CASKDTGGEDTQYF
TRBJ1-2	TRBV11-2	NA	NA	TGTGCCAGCAGAGGGACCGCCCGGGGCAACGCTAACTATGGCTACACCTTC	CASRGTARGNANYGYTF
TRBJ1-2	TRBV29-1	many	NA	TGCAGCGTTGAAAGGCAGGCTGAGAGCTATGGCTACACCTTC	CSVERQAESYGYTF
TRBJ2-1	TRBV5-1	many	TRBD2	TGCGCCAGCAGCCCTCTCGGTGGCGGGAGTATGCCCTACAATGAGCAGTTCTTC	CASSPLGGGSMPYNEQFF
TRBJ1-5	TRBV28	many	TRBD1	TGTGCCAGCAGCGACAGGGATTCCCCCCAGCATTTT	CASSDRDSPQHF
TRBJ1-1	TRBV6-6	many	NA	TGTGCCAGCAGCGCCGGCGGTACCGGATGGGTGGGTACTGAAGCTTTCTTT	CASSAGGTGWVGTEAFF
TRBJ2-2	TRBV27	many	NA	TGTGCCAGCAGTTTGGGCGCTTTCGGGGAGCTGTTTTTT	CASSLGAFGELFF
TRBJ1-5	TRBV6-2/TRBV6-3	many	NA	TGTGCCAGCAAGGCGCCTCGGAGCAATCAGCCCCAGCATTTT	CASKAPRSNQPQHF
TRBJ2-5	TRBV20-1	many	NA	TGCAGTGCTTCCCAAGAGACCCAGTACTTC	CSASQETQYF
TRBJ2-5	TRBV6-1	many	NA	TGTGCCACCAGGACACCCTCGTACCAAGAGACCCAGTACTTC	CATRTPSYQETQYF
TRBJ2-1	TRBV30	many	NA	TGTGCCTGGAGTGTAATACTTTACAATGAGCAGTTCTTC	CAWSVILYNEQFF
TRBJ1-5	TRBV5-5	many	TRBD1	TGTGCCAGCAGCTCGACAGGGTTTGAGCCCCAGCATTTT	CASSSTGFEPQHF
TRBJ2-3	TRBV28	many	NA	TGTGCCAGCAGTTTAGGAGGGGCTGGCACAGATACGCAGTATTTT	CASSLGGAGTDTQYF
TRBJ2-7	TRBV5-1	many	NA	TGCGCCAGCAGTCACGAGGGGGGGAAGACCTACGAGCAGTACTTC	CASSHEGGKTYEQYF
TRBJ1-2	TRBV6-6	many	NA	TGTGCCAGCAGTTTTACGGCGCGGGGCTACACCTTC	CASSFTARGYTF
TRBJ2-7	TRBV13	many	NA	TGTGCCAGCAGCTTAGTCAACTCAGCCACAGGATCCTACGAGCAGTACTTC	CASSLVNSATGSYEQYF
TRBJ2-2	TRBV6-2/TRBV6-3	many	NA	TGTGCCAGCAGTTACCTCGGGCTCGACACCGGGGAGCTGTTTTTT	CASSYLGLDTGELFF
TRBJ2-2	TRBV28	once	NA	TGTGCCAGCAGCCCCGCCTTAGCTGGCGGGGAGCTGTTTTTT	CASSPALAGGELFF
TRBJ1-5	TRBV6-5	many	TRBD1	TGTGCCAGCAGTTCAGGACAGGGGGCTCAGCCCCAGCATTTT	CASSSGQGAQPQHF